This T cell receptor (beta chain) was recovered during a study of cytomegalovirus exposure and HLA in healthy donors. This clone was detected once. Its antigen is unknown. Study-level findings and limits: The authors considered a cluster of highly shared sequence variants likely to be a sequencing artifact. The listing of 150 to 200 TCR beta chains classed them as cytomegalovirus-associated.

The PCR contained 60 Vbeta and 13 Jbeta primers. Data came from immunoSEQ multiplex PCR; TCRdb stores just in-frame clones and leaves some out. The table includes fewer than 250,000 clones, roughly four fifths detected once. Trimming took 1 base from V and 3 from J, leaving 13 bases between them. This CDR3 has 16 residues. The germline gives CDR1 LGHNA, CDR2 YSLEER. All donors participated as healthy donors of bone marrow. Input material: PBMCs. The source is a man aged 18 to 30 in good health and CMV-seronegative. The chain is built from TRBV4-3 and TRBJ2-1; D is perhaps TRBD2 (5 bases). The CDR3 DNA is TGCGCCAGCAGCCAAGCTAAAGGGAGAGGCTACAATGAGCAGTTCTTC. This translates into CASSQAKGRGYNEQFF.